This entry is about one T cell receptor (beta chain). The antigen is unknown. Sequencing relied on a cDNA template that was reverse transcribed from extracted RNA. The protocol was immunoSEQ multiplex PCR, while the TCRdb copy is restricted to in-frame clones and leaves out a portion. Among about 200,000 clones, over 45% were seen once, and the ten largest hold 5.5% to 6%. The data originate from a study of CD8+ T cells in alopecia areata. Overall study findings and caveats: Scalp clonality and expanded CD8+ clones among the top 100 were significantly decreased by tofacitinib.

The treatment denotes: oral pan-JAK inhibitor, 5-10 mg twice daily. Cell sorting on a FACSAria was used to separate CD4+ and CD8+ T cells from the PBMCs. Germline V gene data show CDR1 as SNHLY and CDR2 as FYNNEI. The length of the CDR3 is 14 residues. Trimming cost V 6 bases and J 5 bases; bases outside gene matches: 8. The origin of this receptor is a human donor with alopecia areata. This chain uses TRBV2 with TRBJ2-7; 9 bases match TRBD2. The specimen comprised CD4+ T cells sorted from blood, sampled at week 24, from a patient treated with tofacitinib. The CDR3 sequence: CASRLGLASHEQYF. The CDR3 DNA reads TGTGCCAGCAGGCTGGGACTAGCTAGCCACGAGCAGTACTTC.